A single sample is the source of the 27 T cell receptor beta chains below, sequenced in a study of T cells in women clearing cervical HPV infection. Repertoires were generated with immunoSEQ multiplex PCR, while TCRdb's copy carries only in-frame clones and drops some. The sample table includes 30,000 to 40,000 clones. Input material: blood buffy coat. These TCRs come from a woman between 18 and 70 years old with a cervical HPV16 infection that either progressed to CIN3+ or cleared (not recorded which).

About this clone: The read is 3 residues too short to cover the CDR3 end, so that end is filled in from the germline J gene. The chain uses TRBV19 and TRBJ1-1; D is unresolved. This CDR3 region has 12 residues. Between the trimmed V and J ends, which lost 7 bases and 3 bases, there was a span of 9 bases. CDR1 is LNHDA, CDR2 SQIVND, per germline (reference sequence). The CDR3 here is CASKEGYTEAFF. CDR3 bases read: TGTGCCAGTAAAGAGGGCTACACTGAA.

Concerning this clone itself: The CDR3 end lies 3 residues beyond the end of the read and is filled in from the germline J gene. The V and J genes are TRBV19 and TRBJ2-5; a weak D match, TRBD1 (5 bases). Trimming cost V 3 bases and J 7 bases, with 18 bases left between them. The CDR3 is 15 amino acids. The germline V gene has CDR1 LNHDA and CDR2 SQIVND (reference sequence). The CDR3 loop is CASSIGSRKGPTQYF. The sequenced CDR3 bases are TGTGCCAGTAGTATCGGATCACGGAAGGGGCCGACC.

To note about this clone: The observed sequence ends 3 residues before the CDR3 terminus, with the missing tail filled in from the germline J gene. The rearrangement joins TRBV6-2 or TRBV6-3 to TRBJ2-7, with D unresolved. Germline V gene sequence: CDR1 MNHEY, CDR2 SVGEGT. Trimming stripped 7 bases from V and 0 bases from J, with 7 bases between. This CDR3 spans 12 amino acids. The CDR3 reads CASTDTSYEQYF. The sequenced part of the CDR3 DNA is TGTGCCAGCACCGACACCTCCTACGAG.

With respect to this clone: The read ends 3 residues early relative to the CDR3; the germline J gene fills the gap. This chain links TRBV5-1 with TRBJ2-1; D gene unclear. The CDR3 is made up of 15 amino acids. V was trimmed by 2 bases and J by 5 bases, leaving 14 bases between them. Germline assignment: CDR1 SGHRS and CDR2 YFSETQ. CDR3 bases read: TGCGCCAGCAGCTTAATGGCTGGCGGCCACAATGAG. This gives the protein CASSLMAGGHNE. The whole CDR3 sequence reads CASSLMAGGHNEQFF.

Comment on this clone: The CDR3 end lies 3 residues beyond the end of the read and is filled in from the germline J gene. The chain has TRBV7-9 and TRBJ1-1, with 7 bases lining up with TRBD1. The CDR3 runs 14 residues. Unmatched junction bases numbered 4, after V lost 5 bases and J lost 1 base. From germline, CDR1 is SEHNR and CDR2 FQNEAQ (reference sequence). CDR3 amino acids: CASSGGQPNTEAFF. CDR3 DNA, as far as it was read: TGTGCCAGCAGCGGGGGACAGCCGAACACTGAA.

Notes on this clone: The CDR3 end is not reached by the read, which stops 3 residues before it; the germline J gene fills it in. This rearrangement joins TRBV23-1 to TRBJ2-5, with D maybe TRBD1 (6 bases). TRBV23-1 is treated as an ORF (open reading frame) with a function not yet certain. V was clipped by 0 bases and J by 5 bases, with 16 bases between them. There are 16 residues in the CDR3. The CDR3 DNA, read in part, is TGCGCCAGCAGTCAATCGGACAGCCGGCAGGTTGAGACC. This sequence encodes CASSQSDSRQVET. In full, the CDR3 is CASSQSDSRQVETQYF.

Comment on this clone: The read halts 3 residues ahead of the CDR3 end, with the missing end drawn from the germline J gene. J is TRBJ2-1 and V is TRBV20-1; the match to TRBD1 covers 7 bases. Germline CDR1 reads DFQATT; CDR2 reads SNEGSKA (reference sequence). This CDR3 is built from 16 residues. V gave up 1 base and J gave up 2 bases; unmatched junction bases: 8. The CDR3 reads CSARGLSGGAYNEQFF. The DNA read from the CDR3 is TGCAGTGCTAGAGGTTTGTCAGGGGGAGCCTACAATGAG.

As concerns this clone: The missing CDR3 end, 3 residues past where the read stops, is filled in from the germline J gene. J is TRBJ2-7 and V is TRBV7-6; no reliable D call. V was shortened by 5 bases and J by 2 bases, with 19 bases between the two germline ends. The CDR3 contains 16 residues. Germline CDR1 and CDR2: SGHVS and FNYEAQ. CDR3 protein: CASSLDGGTGTYEQYF. The covered CDR3 bases are TGTGCCAGCAGCCTAGACGGCGGAACCGGAACCTACGAG.

Comment on this clone: The sequenced fragment ends 3 residues before the CDR3 boundary, so the rest is inferred from the germline J gene. This chain joins TRBV6-2 or TRBV6-3 and TRBJ1-3; TRBD1 matches 8 bases. The germline CDR1 and CDR2 sequences are MNHEY and SVGEGT. J was trimmed by 3 bases and V by 7 bases; bases with no gene match: 8. The CDR3 covers 15 residues. CDR3 bases read: TGTGCCAGCACCTCCGACAGGGGATATGGAAACACC. Its translation: CASTSDRGYGNT. The full CDR3 sequence reads CASTSDRGYGNTIYF.

Turning to this clone: The CDR3 end lies 3 residues beyond the end of the read and is filled in from the germline J gene. This chain links TRBV5-1 with TRBJ2-1; TRBD2 aligns across 15 bases. V was clipped by 3 bases and J by 0 bases; unmatched bases: 7. CDR3 length equals 19 residues. Germline assignment: CDR1 SGHRS and CDR2 YFSETQ. CDR3 bases read: TGCGCCAGCAGCTCGGGACTAGCGGGGGGCGTTAGCTCCTACAATGAG. This encodes CASSSGLAGGVSSYNE. The whole CDR3 region reads CASSSGLAGGVSSYNEQFF.

A note on this clone: The CDR3 end lies 3 residues beyond the end of the read and is filled in from the germline J gene. The rearrangement joins TRBV14 to TRBJ1-1, with 7 bases fitting TRBD1. V shed 4 bases and J 7 bases; nucleotides not matched to a gene: 9. Per the germline V gene, CDR1 is SGHDN and CDR2 is FVKESK. CDR3 length: 14 residues. CDR3 loop: CASSRRQGLREAFF. The sequenced part of the CDR3 DNA is TGTGCCAGCAGCCGAAGACAGGGATTACGTGAA.

Points on this clone: The DNA ends 3 residues before the CDR3 does, and the rest of the CDR3 is filled in from the germline J gene. The chain joins TRBV6-2 or TRBV6-3 to TRBJ1-1; 11 positions match TRBD1. V gave up 3 bases and J gave up 5 bases; unmatched junction bases: 5. The germline gives CDR1 MNHEY, CDR2 SVGEGT. The CDR3 totals 15 residues. The covered CDR3 bases are TGTGCCAGCAGTTATTGGGGGACAGGGGGAACTGAA. Protein: CASSYWGTGGTE. The whole CDR3 protein reads CASSYWGTGGTEAFF.

Comment on this clone: Read coverage stops 3 residues before the CDR3 terminus; the germline J gene supplies the remainder. The V call is TRBV10-3, the J call TRBJ1-5; D may be TRBD1 (5 bases). The CDR3 spans 13 residues. Germline lookup yields CDR1 ENHRY and CDR2 SYGVKD. Trimming pared 6 bases from V and 5 bases from J, leaving 11 bases between. The part of the CDR3 DNA that was read is TGTGCCATCAGCGTTGACAGATATCAGCCC. It encodes CAISVDRYQP. The full CDR3 reads CAISVDRYQPQHF.

Regarding this clone: An end of the junction does not agree with germline; a read error may underlie this. The read terminates 3 residues ahead of where the CDR3 ends, so the germline J gene completes it. The same CDR3 is also encoded by other DNA sequences in this sample. The J gene is TRBJ1-3, the V gene TRBV5-1; a weak D match, TRBD1 (6 bases). CDR1 and CDR2 from the germline V gene are SGHRS and YFSETQ. The CDR3 is 15 residues long. This chain's CDR3 is CASSSDSFSGNTIYF. Partial CDR3 DNA: TGCGCCAGCAGCTCGGACAGTTTCTCTGGAAATACC. Variable domain in full (rest from reference TRBV5-1 and TRBJ1-3): KAGVTQTPRYLIKTRGQQVTLSCSPISGHRSVSWYQQTPGQGLQFLFEYFSETQRNKGNFPGRFSGRQFSNSRSEMNVSTLELGDSALYLCASSSDSFSGNTIYFGEGSWLTVV.

In regard to this clone: The missing CDR3 end, 3 residues past where the read stops, is filled in from the germline J gene. The chain recombines TRBV11-2 with TRBJ1-6, with 7 bases aligning to TRBD1. V was clipped by 3 bases and J by 7 bases; unmatched bases: 6. Germline-derived CDR1 and CDR2 are SGHAT and FQNNGV. This CDR3 comprises 15 residues. The DNA read from the CDR3 is TGTGCCAGCAGCTTTGCAGGGGGAATCAATTCACCC. Encoded protein: CASSFAGGINSP. The entire CDR3 reads CASSFAGGINSPLHF.

As concerns this clone: The DNA ends 3 residues before the CDR3 does, and the rest of the CDR3 is filled in from the germline J gene. The rearrangement uses TRBV19 and TRBJ2-3, with TRBD2 identical over 10 bases. This CDR3 spans 15 amino acids. With 6 bases clipped from V and 1 base from J, the junction kept 4 bases outside the gene matches. Looked up from germline, CDR1 is LNHDA and CDR2 is SQIVND (reference sequence). CDR3 sequence reads: CASRKRGGRTDTQYF. The CDR3 bases that were read are TGTGCCAGTAGAAAGCGGGGGGGCCGCACAGATACG.

With respect to this clone: The read ends 3 residues early relative to the CDR3; the germline J gene fills the gap. The chain couples TRBV11-2 to TRBJ1-5; TRBD1 matches 7 bases. Germline values: CDR1 SGHAT, CDR2 FQNNGV. V shed 4 bases, J shed 4 bases, and the junction held 7 bases outside the gene matches. There are 15 residues in the CDR3. The CDR3 sequence is CASSSLQGDNQPQHF. The sequenced CDR3 bases are TGTGCCAGCAGCTCGCTCCAGGGGGATAATCAGCCC.

On this clone: The read falls 3 residues short of the CDR3 end, and the missing part is taken from the germline J gene. This chain uses TRBV5-5 with TRBJ2-7; D is unclear. V lost 0 bases and J lost 0, with 10 bases in between. Germline-derived CDR1 and CDR2 are SGHKS and YYEKEE (reference sequence). This CDR3 contains 15 residues. The sequenced part of the CDR3 DNA is TGTGCCAGCAGCTTGGGAGGCCAGAGCTCCTACGAG. Amino acids: CASSLGGQSSYE. The entire CDR3 is CASSLGGQSSYEQYF.

Comment on this clone: The read stops 3 residues short of the end of the CDR3; the missing end is completed from the germline J gene. This sequence joins TRBV7-2 and TRBJ1-1; D is unresolved. This CDR3 region has 14 residues. V was cut by 2 bases and J by 1 base, with 8 bases left in between. Per germline, CDR1 SGHTA and CDR2 FQGNSA. The sequenced CDR3 bases are TGTGCCAGCAGCTTAAGTGGCACGAACACTGAA. Its protein is CASSLSGTNTE. The full-length CDR3 reads as CASSLSGTNTEAFF.

On this clone: The read ends 3 residues before the CDR3 terminus; that terminus is restored from the germline J gene. This chain uses TRBV6-2 or TRBV6-3 with TRBJ1-1, with a tentative D call TRBD1 (6 bases). Trimming took 11 bases from V and 4 from J, leaving 26 bases between them. The CDR3 spans 16 residues. Germline values: CDR1 MNHEY, CDR2 SVGEGT. The CDR3 bases that were read are TGTGCCCCCAGCAGCCGAAGCGAGGGGGAGACCACTGAA. Translation gives CAPSSRSEGETTE. The CDR3 as a whole reads CAPSSRSEGETTEAFF.

Concerning this clone: Sequencing ends 3 residues short of the CDR3 end; the germline J gene provides the rest. The chain uses TRBV12-3 or TRBV12-4 and TRBJ2-5; TRBD2 matches 7 bases. V was pared by 5 bases and J by 5 bases, with 8 bases of the junction left unmatched. The CDR3 is made up of 14 amino acids. The sequenced part of the CDR3 DNA is TGTGCCAGCAGTCCTGACTGGGGGGGGGAGACC. Its translation: CASSPDWGGET. The full-length CDR3 reads as CASSPDWGGETQYF.

Turning to this clone: Coverage ceases 3 residues before the CDR3 finishes, and the germline J gene fills in the end. The chain is built from TRBV10-1 and TRBJ2-3; 7 bases align to TRBD1. In germline, CDR1 is WNHNN, CDR2 SYGVQD (reference sequence). The CDR3 is made up of 14 amino acids. V lost 3 bases, J lost 7 bases, and 7 bases stayed unmatched. The sequenced CDR3 bases are TGCGCCAGCAGTGATGAGGGGGCGATACATACG. It encodes CASSDEGAIHT. The complete CDR3 sequence is CASSDEGAIHTQYF.

On this clone: The read comes to an end 3 residues before the CDR3 does, leaving the germline J gene to fill in the end. The chain uses TRBV20-1 and TRBJ2-7; 7 positions match TRBD1. Trimming cost V 6 bases and J 4 bases; bases outside gene matches: 9. The CDR3 is 13 amino acids. The germline gives CDR1 DFQATT, CDR2 SNEGSKA (reference sequence). This chain's CDR3 is CSASDRLKYEQYF. CDR3 bases read: TGCAGTGCCTCGGACAGGCTAAAATACGAG.

As to this clone: Coverage ceases 3 residues before the CDR3 finishes, and the germline J gene fills in the end. This chain links TRBV13 with TRBJ2-2; 9 bases are a match to TRBD1. The CDR3 totals 14 residues. In germline, CDR1 is PRHDT, CDR2 FYEKMQ (reference sequence). The chain's CDR3 is CASSIRDRVGKLFF. The covered CDR3 bases are TGTGCCAGCAGCATCCGGGACAGGGTAGGAAAG.

About this clone itself: The read finishes 3 residues shy of the CDR3 end, and the germline J gene is used to complete it. The chain links TRBV10-3 to TRBJ2-7; D is unclear. Germline V gene data show CDR1 as ENHRY and CDR2 as SYGVKD. V was pared by 6 bases and J by 6 bases, with 9 bases between. This CDR3 contains 11 residues. CDR3: CAISGSTEQYF. CDR3 bases read: TGTGCCATCAGCGGGTCTACCGAG.

A remark on this clone: The missing CDR3 end, 3 residues past where the read stops, is filled in from the germline J gene. The rearrangement joins TRBV19 to TRBJ2-3, with 9 positions matching TRBD2. V lost 7 bases to trimming and J lost 5 bases; unmatched junction nucleotides: 16. CDR1 is LNHDA and CDR2 is SQIVND in the germline V gene (reference sequence). The CDR3 loop spans 17 amino acids. CDR3 DNA (partial): TGTGCCAGTACCGCGTTGGGGCGGGGGGGCCGGGAAGATACG. This codes for CASTALGRGGREDT. The entire CDR3 protein reads CASTALGRGGREDTQYF.

Of note for this clone: The read finishes 3 residues shy of the CDR3 end, and the germline J gene is used to complete it. The chain combines TRBV19 with TRBJ2-7; 9 nucleotides align to TRBD1. V lost 3 bases and J lost 3; bases outside the gene matches: 6. This CDR3 spans 15 amino acids. Germline V CDR1 and CDR2: LNHDA, SQIVND (reference sequence). The CDR3 bases that were read are TGTGCCAGTAGTATGTTTGGGACAGGGATCTACGAG. This translates into CASSMFGTGIYE. The complete CDR3 sequence is CASSMFGTGIYEQYF.